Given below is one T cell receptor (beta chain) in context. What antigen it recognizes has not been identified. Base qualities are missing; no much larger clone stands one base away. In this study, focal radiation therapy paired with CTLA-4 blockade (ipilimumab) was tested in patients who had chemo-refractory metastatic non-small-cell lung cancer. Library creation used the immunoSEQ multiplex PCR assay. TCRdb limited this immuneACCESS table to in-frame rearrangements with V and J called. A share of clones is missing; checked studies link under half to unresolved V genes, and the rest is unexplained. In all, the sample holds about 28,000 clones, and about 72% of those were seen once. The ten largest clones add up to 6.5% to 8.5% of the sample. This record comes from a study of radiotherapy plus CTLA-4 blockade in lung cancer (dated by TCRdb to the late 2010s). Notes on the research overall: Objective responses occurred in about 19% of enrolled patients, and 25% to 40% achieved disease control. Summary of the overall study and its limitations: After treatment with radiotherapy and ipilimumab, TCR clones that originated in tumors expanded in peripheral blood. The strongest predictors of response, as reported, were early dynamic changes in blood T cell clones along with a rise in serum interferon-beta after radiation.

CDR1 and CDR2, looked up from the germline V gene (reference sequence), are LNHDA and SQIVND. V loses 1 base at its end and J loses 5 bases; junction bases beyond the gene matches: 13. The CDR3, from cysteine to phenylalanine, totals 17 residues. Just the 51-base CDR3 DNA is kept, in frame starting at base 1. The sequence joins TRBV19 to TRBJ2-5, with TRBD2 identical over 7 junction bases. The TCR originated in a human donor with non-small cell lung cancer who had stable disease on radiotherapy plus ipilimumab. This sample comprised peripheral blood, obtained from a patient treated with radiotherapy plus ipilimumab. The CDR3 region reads CASSIVRSGGGSETQYF. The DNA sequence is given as TGTGCCAGTAGTATAGTGAGATCTGGGGGGGGGAGCGAGACCCAGTACTTC.